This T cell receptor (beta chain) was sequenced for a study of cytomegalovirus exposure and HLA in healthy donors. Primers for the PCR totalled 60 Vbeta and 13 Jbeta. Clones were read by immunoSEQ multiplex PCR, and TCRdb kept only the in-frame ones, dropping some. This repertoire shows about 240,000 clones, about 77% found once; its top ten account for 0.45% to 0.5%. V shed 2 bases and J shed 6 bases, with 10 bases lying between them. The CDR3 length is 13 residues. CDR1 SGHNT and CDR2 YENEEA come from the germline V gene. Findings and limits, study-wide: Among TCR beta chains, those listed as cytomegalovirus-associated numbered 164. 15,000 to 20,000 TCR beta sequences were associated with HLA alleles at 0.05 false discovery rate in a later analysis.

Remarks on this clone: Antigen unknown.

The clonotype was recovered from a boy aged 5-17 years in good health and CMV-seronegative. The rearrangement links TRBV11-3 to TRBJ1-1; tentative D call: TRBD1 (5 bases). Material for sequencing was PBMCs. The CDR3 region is CASSLSGRAEAFF. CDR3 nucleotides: TGTGCCAGCAGCTTATCAGGGAGGGCTGAAGCTTTCTTT.